This paragraph reports one T cell receptor beta chain. The target antigen is unknown. These data originate in a study of shared clonotypes between healthy human individuals. Study at large: Serving as donors were two women and a few men, whose ages spanned 18 to 49.

Every subset's genomic DNA went evenly onto several immunoSEQ plates. Assay: immunoSEQ multiplex PCR; the TCRdb copy retains only in-frame clones and omits some. The sample has millions of clones; under 95% are singletons. The naive CD8 subset, CD45RO-negative cells positively selected for CCR7, excluded terminally differentiated effector memory CD45RA+ cells. Points from the study as a whole: Generation probabilities of non-shared clonotypes were lower (relative to those shared by all four donors).

The sequence was collected from a young man in good health. Some clones in this sample may be carry-over from other donors' samples. The source material was naive CD8+ T cells from PBMCs.

The DNA for the CDR3 is TGTGCCAGCCACGACAGCTATGGCTACACCTTC. It translates to CASHDSYGYTF. This chain links TRBV6-5 with TRBJ1-2, with a weak D call TRBD1 (5 bases). V was shortened by 8 bases and J by 4 bases, with 8 bases between the two germline ends. CDR1 is MNHEY, CDR2 SVGAGI, per germline. The CDR3 is made up of 11 amino acids.